The following is a T cell receptor beta chain sequence with its context. Its antigen is undetermined. Per the germline V gene, CDR1 is KGHDR and CDR2 is SFDVKD. V lost 4 bases, J lost 1 base, and 5 bases lay in between. CDR3 length: 13 amino acids. The data originate from a study of identical twins. TCRdb reprocessed the 5' RACE reads via MiXCR and lists one record per CDR3 protein. The profile covers approximately 890,000 distinct CDR3 sequences, with roughly an eighth appearing a single time and 1.5% to 2% taken by the ten largest. Findings and limits, study-wide: Models predicted too little out-of-frame TCR alpha sharing in monozygotic twins. Whereas memory repertoires showed no such difference, abundant cord blood beta clonotypes carried fewer insertions.

This same sample was also taken into another study, of yellow fever vaccine responses in identical twins.

The rearrangement links TRBV24-1 to TRBJ2-3; D unresolved. The receptor was derived from a woman aged 18-29 years in good health. Sequencing was carried out using PBMCs. The CDR3 protein is CATSEDGTDTQYF. The CDR3 DNA reads as TGTGCCACCAGTGAGGACGGCACAGATACGCAGTATTTT.